This T cell receptor beta chain was found in a study of blood T cells in healthy people across ages (dated by TCRdb to about 2015). In terms of the full investigation: Template switching captured roughly one uniquely barcoded TCR beta cDNA molecule per two T cells in model experiments. To avoid experimental bias, donors of different ages were spread randomly across the sequencing lanes. Donors were grouped into four age groups: young (average about 15 years), middle-aged (about 40), aged (roughly 67) and long-lived (approximately 81). The study analyzed two additional independent replicas of 1 million unique cDNA reads from the same blood draw for two donors, one aged 18 to 29 and one aged 80 or older. The study measured age-related changes in TCR beta repertoire diversity using deep sequencing normalized with unique cDNA molecular identifiers. Results the study describes overall, beyond this receptor: Observed TCR beta diversity correlated strongly with the percentage of naive T cells measured by flow cytometry. Because the CMV infection status of the donors was unknown, age-related changes in expanded clonotypes may potentially have been confounded. As age increased, observed TCR beta diversity per million T cells dropped in a roughly linear way, and a significant reduction was already evident by age about 36. Conclusive comparison of naive and antigen-experienced compartments was prevented by the profiling of bulk unsorted PBMCs. The long-lived group showed more naive CD4+ T cells, fewer expanded clones and increased TCR diversity than the aged group, suggesting age selection. Total diversity estimates from one million sequenced T cells were considered lower bounds and underestimates.

The library was made by 5' RACE. A second PCR of about 6 to 11 cycles was run with a J-beta primer mix and a sample-barcoded 5' primer. Each TCR beta cDNA molecule received a unique molecular identifier from a template-switch 5' adaptor carrying 12 random nucleotides. Each sample yielded at least 2.5 million CDR3-containing paired-end reads. All of the RNA was converted into first-strand cDNA using the Mint cDNA synthesis kit, with a TRBC-specific oligonucleotide serving as the primer. Following uracil-DNA glycosylase treatment, all cDNA underwent a first 18-cycle PCR with the universal primers M1SS and BC2_uni_R. The source study handled its data this way. Each sample was normalized by randomly selecting 1 million high-quality reads, each carrying a distinct molecular identifier. Reads with shared molecular identifiers were discarded instead of being binned into consensus sequences. MiTCR, set to a Q25 quality threshold and the strictest error-elimination algorithm, was used for CDR3 identification, clonotype clustering and error correction. A nonparametric unseen species model with Euler transformation was used to estimate a lower bound on total TCR beta diversity. TCRdb trimmed public reads at Q25 via fastp, called clones via MiXCR and kept in-frame beta chains. Identical CDR3 protein sequences are pooled into one entry, listed with their most common genes and DNA. These V and J calls derive from TCRdb rather than the authors' analysis. This sample holds 1.8 million or so distinct CDR3 sequences; about two fifths were observed only once. The leading ten clones occupy 20% to 25% of the sample.

The CDR3, from cysteine to phenylalanine, totals 13 residues. CDR3 DNA is the only sequence kept; it has 39 bases, read in frame from the first base. V lost 1 base and J lost 5 bases; the stretch between them is 6 bases long. Systemically healthy Caucasian individuals from Russia, around 39 in total and aged about 6 to 90 years, were included as donors. Approximately 10 milliliters of peripheral blood were collected from each donor into EDTA-treated Vacutainer tubes. Ficoll-Paque density-gradient centrifugation was used to isolate PBMCs, with at least 6 million obtained per sample. Total RNA was extracted from PBMCs with Trizol reagent, with at least 5.5 micrograms obtained per sample. For every donor, flow cytometry on a PBMC aliquot measured the percentage of naive CD45RAhigh/CD27high T cells. This clonotype occurred many times. This receptor's antigen is unknown. Qualities for individual bases were not recorded, and no much larger clone is one base off.

This sequence originates from a human donor in good health. Sequencing was carried out using blood. Recombination connected TRBV12-3 or TRBV12-4 to TRBJ1-5; the D gene identity is not certain. The nucleotide sequence reads as follows: TGTGCCAGCAGTTTAGGGACCTATCAGCCCCAGCATTTT. Its coded protein is CASSLGTYQPQHF.